This passage covers 27 T cell receptor beta chains from one sample sequenced in a study of T cells expressing NK-cell markers. TCRdb reprocessed the 5' RACE reads, keeping one entry per CDR3 protein, no DNA. The ten most abundant clones cover more than 7% of a sample with 400,000 to 500,000 distinct CDR3 sequences. The source material was blood T cells: a sorted CD56 or NKG2C T cell subset, CD4+ or CD8+ T cells, or bulk PBMC T cells (not recorded which). The receptor source for this set is a woman aged 18 to 75 in good health.

The chain couples TRBV12-3 or TRBV12-4 to TRBJ1-6. The CDR3 totals 15 residues. CDR3 loop: CASSPRSSYNSPLHF.

This sequence joins TRBV12-3 or TRBV12-4 and TRBJ1-2; TCRdb designates TRBD1, a call that cannot be tested without DNA. The CDR3 has 14 amino acids. The CDR3 loop reads CASSFGGLEDGYTF.

This chain links TRBV5-1 with TRBJ2-5; TCRdb's D call, TRBD1, is unchecked because there is no DNA. There are 14 residues in the CDR3. The germline CDR1 and CDR2 sequences are SGHRS and YFSETQ. This CDR3 is CASSRVTGLETQYF.

This chain connects TRBV7-2 to TRBJ2-3; TCRdb designates TRBD1, a call that cannot be tested without DNA. CDR1 and CDR2 (germline): SGHTA, FQGNSA. This CDR3 spans 13 amino acids. The chain's CDR3 is CASSLSGVDTQYF.

V is TRBV7-6 and J is TRBJ2-3; TCRdb gives TRBD2 as the D gene, but with no DNA this cannot be confirmed. Per germline, CDR1 SGHVS and CDR2 FNYEAQ. The CDR3 covers 17 residues. CDR3: CASSLAGGLAHTDTQYF.

The V and J genes are TRBV11-2 and TRBJ2-1; no DNA is available, so the TRBD1 call from TCRdb remains unchecked. The CDR3 covers 12 residues. Germline CDR1 and CDR2: SGHAT and FQNNGV. CDR3 sequence reads: CASSQGTNEQFF.

The V call is TRBV9, the J call TRBJ1-1. CDR1 is SGDLS, CDR2 YYNGEE, per germline. The CDR3 is 13 residues long. CDR3 amino acids: CASSVGRDTEAFF.

The V and J genes are TRBV10-2 and TRBJ1-2; checking the TCRdb D call of TRBD1 is not possible without DNA. The germline V gene encodes CDR1 WSHSY and CDR2 SAAADI. The CDR3 length is 13 residues. Here the CDR3 reads CASSGRSNYGYTF.

The rearrangement links TRBV7-9 to TRBJ1-6. CDR3 length equals 16 residues. From germline, CDR1 is SEHNR and CDR2 FQNEAQ (reference sequence). The CDR3 is CASSLSGTQYNSPLHF.

The J gene is TRBJ2-1, the V gene TRBV10-3; there is no DNA to check the TCRdb D call of TRBD1. CDR1 and CDR2 (germline): ENHRY, SYGVKD. CDR3 length equals 15 residues. CDR3 loop: CAISETGQGDNEQFF.

V usage is TRBV7-9 and J usage is TRBJ2-7; TCRdb lists TRBD2, though no DNA is available to test this call. The V gene's germline CDR1 is SEHNR and CDR2 FQNEAQ (reference sequence). CDR3 length: 13 residues. The CDR3 loop reads CASTGGLTYEQYF.

The CDR3 spells CASSLDGGASQPQHF. The gene calls are TRBV7-9 and TRBJ1-5; TCRdb calls TRBD1, which cannot be checked without DNA. CDR1 and CDR2 (germline): SEHNR, FQNEAQ (reference sequence). The CDR3 loop spans 15 amino acids.

V and J are TRBV11-2 and TRBJ2-6; the D call from TCRdb, TRBD1, cannot be confirmed without DNA. Germline loops: CDR1 SGHAT, CDR2 FQNNGV. The CDR3 is 17 residues long. CDR3 residues: CASSLAQGTFGANVLTF.

V gene TRBV6-2 or TRBV6-3 combines with J gene TRBJ2-3; TCRdb returns TRBD2, unconfirmable since there is no DNA. Germline lookup yields CDR1 MNHEY and CDR2 SVGEGT. The CDR3 contains 15 residues. The CDR3 region is CASRRRPTPTDTQYF.

The V gene is TRBV27, the J gene TRBJ2-5; the TCRdb call, TRBD1, lacks DNA for checking. Germline values: CDR1 MNHEY, CDR2 SMNVEV (reference sequence). This CDR3 has 15 residues. This CDR3 is CASSFGTPYQETQYF.

V is TRBV11-2 and J is TRBJ1-4; TCRdb picks TRBD1, but there is no DNA to check that call. Germline CDR1 and CDR2: SGHAT and FQNNGV. This CDR3 spans 15 amino acids. Here the CDR3 reads CASSWMTGDNEKLFF.

The chain couples TRBV12-3 or TRBV12-4 to TRBJ2-1; TCRdb names TRBD2, which stays unverified in the absence of DNA. This CDR3 spans 16 amino acids. The CDR3 here is CASSPGGAGAYNEQFF.

V and J are TRBV5-1 and TRBJ2-2; the TCRdb call, TRBD1, lacks DNA for checking. Germline values: CDR1 SGHRS, CDR2 YFSETQ. The CDR3 contains 15 residues. The CDR3 here is CASSTGDGDTGELFF.

The genes are TRBV29-1 and TRBJ2-5. The germline gives CDR1 SQVTM, CDR2 ANQGSEA. This CDR3 has 13 amino acids. CDR3 amino acids: CSFENWVFETQYF.

The chain uses TRBV5-1 and TRBJ2-3; there is no DNA to check the TCRdb D call of TRBD2. The V gene's germline CDR1 is SGHRS and CDR2 YFSETQ. The CDR3 runs to 19 residues. The CDR3 loop is CASSFLRTSDRNGTDTQYF.

V gene TRBV4-1 combines with J gene TRBJ1-2; TCRdb names TRBD1, which stays unverified in the absence of DNA. This CDR3 has 15 amino acids. Per the germline V gene, CDR1 is MGHRA and CDR2 is YSYEKL. This CDR3 reads CASSQLTGTGYGYTF.

The V gene is TRBV3-1, the J gene TRBJ2-3; TCRdb names TRBD2, which stays unverified in the absence of DNA. This CDR3 has 14 residues. The germline V gene has CDR1 LGHDT and CDR2 YNNKEL (reference sequence). The CDR3: CASSQGSGADTQYF.

The chain carries TRBV20-1 and TRBJ1-3; TCRdb proposes TRBD1, but this gene call is untestable without DNA. CDR1 and CDR2 from the germline V gene are DFQATT and SNEGSKA (reference sequence). The length of the CDR3 is 17 residues. CDR3 sequence: CSARDLAPTGYHSTIYF.

The V and J genes are TRBV20-1 and TRBJ2-1. Germline V gives CDR1 DFQATT, CDR2 SNEGSKA (reference sequence). This CDR3 contains 13 residues. The CDR3 protein is CSARADVGNEQFF.

CDR3 amino acids: CASSLGAADSPLHF. The chain employs TRBV5-1 and TRBJ1-6; TCRdb's D call, TRBD1, is unchecked because there is no DNA. The CDR3 runs 14 residues. Germline V CDR1 and CDR2: SGHRS, YFSETQ.

The chain has TRBV7-3 and TRBJ2-2; checking the TCRdb D call of TRBD1 is not possible without DNA. The CDR3 length is 14 residues. Germline V lookup: CDR1 SGHTA, CDR2 FQGTGA. The CDR3 protein is CASSLTWAGGELFF.

The V call is TRBV6-5, the J call TRBJ2-2. The CDR3 has 11 residues. Germline V gene sequence: CDR1 MNHEY, CDR2 SVGAGI. CDR3 amino acids: CASSYLGELFF.